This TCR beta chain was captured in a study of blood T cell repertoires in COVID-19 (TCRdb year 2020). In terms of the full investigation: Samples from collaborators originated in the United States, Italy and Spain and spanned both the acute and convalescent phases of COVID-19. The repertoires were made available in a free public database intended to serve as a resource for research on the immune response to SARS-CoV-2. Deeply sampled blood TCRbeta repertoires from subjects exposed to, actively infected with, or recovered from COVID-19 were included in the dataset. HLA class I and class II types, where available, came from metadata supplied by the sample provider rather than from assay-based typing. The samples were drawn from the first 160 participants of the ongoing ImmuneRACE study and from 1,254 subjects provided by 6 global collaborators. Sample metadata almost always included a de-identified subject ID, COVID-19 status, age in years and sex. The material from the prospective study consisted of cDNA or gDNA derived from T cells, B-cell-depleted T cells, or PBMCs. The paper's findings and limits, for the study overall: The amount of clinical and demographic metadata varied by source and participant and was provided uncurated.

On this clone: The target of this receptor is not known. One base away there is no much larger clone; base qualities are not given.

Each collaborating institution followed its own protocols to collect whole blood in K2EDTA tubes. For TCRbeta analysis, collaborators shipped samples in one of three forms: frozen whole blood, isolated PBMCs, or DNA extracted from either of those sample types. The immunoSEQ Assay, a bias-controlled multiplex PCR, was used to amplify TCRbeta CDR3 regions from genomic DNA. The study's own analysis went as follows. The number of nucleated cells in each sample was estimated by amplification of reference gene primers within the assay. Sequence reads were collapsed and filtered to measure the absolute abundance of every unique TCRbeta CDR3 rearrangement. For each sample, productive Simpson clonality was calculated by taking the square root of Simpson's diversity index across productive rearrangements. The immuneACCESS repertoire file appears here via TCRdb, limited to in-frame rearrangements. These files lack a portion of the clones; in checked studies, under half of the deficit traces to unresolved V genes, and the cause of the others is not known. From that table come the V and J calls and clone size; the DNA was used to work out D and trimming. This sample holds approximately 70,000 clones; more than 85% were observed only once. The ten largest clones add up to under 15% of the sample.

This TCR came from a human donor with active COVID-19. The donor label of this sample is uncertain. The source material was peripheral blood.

The nucleotide sequence reads as follows: TGCGCCAGCAGTTCCCTGGGACTAGCGGGAGAAGAGCTACCGTACGAGCAGTACTTC. Translation gives CASSSLGLAGEELPYEQYF. Recombination joined TRBV23-1 with TRBJ2-7; 14 of the junction bases match TRBD2. TRBV23-1 is known as an ORF, though its function is uncertain. Its CDR3 holds 19 amino acids, cysteine through phenylalanine. Only the CDR3 DNA stays, 57 bases, in frame from base 1. The germline V and J ends show losses of 5 bases and 4 bases respectively, and no gene match explains 16 bases of the junction.